The 2 T cell receptor beta chains below come from one sample, sequenced in a study of low-dose radiotherapy and immunotherapy resistance in tumors. Priming of first-strand cDNA relied on TRAV- and TRBV-specific primers (covering alpha and beta chains). The authors ran around 19 PCR cycles to amplify TCRs with a constant-region primer and V-primer adapter. Each CDR3 protein is one row after TCRdb ran MiXCR on the reads. The table lists 9,500 to 14,000 distinct CDR3 sequences, 50% to 70% of them singletons, with 12% in the top ten. These receptors were obtained from a human donor with advanced metastatic prostate, ovarian, gallbladder or colorectal cancer (not recorded which). This table probably holds off-target reads from a library built for another chain.

The V and J genes are TRBV29-1 and TRBJ1-1, with 7 bases identical to TRBD1. The CDR3 loop spans 14 amino acids. The V gene's germline CDR1 is SQVTM and CDR2 ANQGSEA. The junction had 9 bases not matched to a gene; V was cut back by 3 bases and J by 5 bases. The DNA for the CDR3 is TGCAGCGTTGATCGAGGGGGCGTAGGTACTGAAGCTTTCTTT. This encodes CSVDRGGVGTEAFF.

The J gene is TRBJ2-3, the V gene TRBV7-9; D gene unclear. The CDR3 runs to 16 residues. Germline CDR1 reads SEHNR; CDR2 reads FQNEAQ (reference sequence). Between the trimmed V and J ends, which lost 2 bases and 1 base, there was a span of 13 bases. CDR3 coding DNA: TGTGCCAGCAGCTTATTGGTGACCAGCGGCACAGATACGCAGTATTTT. Amino acid sequence: CASSLLVTSGTDTQYF.